This TCR beta chain was identified in a study of blood T cell repertoires in COVID-19. The wider study: Sites in the United States, Italy and Spain provided acute and convalescent COVID-19 samples.

The ends lost 0 bases at V and 6 bases at J; junction bases unmatched: 5. CDR1 MGHRA and CDR2 YSYEKL come from the germline V gene. CDR3 length: 15 residues. Enrolment of Seattle patients took place during active infection, and they were followed longitudinally. The data were produced by immunoSEQ multiplex PCR, yet TCRdb's version contains in-frame clones alone and is incomplete. The sample has under 250,000 clones, over 75% seen once. Sequencing was carried out using peripheral blood. The TCR originated in a man aged 50 to 60 with COVID-19, enrolled during active disease. The chain is built from TRBV4-1 and TRBJ1-5; TRBD1 aligns across 7 bases. CDR3 coding DNA: TGCGCCAGCAGCCAAGAAGGGACAGCCTTTCAGCCCCAGCATTTT. Translation: CASSQEGTAFQPQHF.